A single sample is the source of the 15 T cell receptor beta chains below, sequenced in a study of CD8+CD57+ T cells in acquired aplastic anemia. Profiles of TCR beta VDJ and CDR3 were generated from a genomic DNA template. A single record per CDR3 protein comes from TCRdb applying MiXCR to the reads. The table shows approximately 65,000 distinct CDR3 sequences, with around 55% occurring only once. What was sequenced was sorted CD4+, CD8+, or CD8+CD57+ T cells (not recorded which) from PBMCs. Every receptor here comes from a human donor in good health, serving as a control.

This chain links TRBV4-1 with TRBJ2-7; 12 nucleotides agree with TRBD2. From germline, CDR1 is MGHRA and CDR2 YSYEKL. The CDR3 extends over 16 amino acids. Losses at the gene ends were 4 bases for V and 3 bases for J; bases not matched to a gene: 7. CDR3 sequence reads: CASSLMPTSGSYEQYF. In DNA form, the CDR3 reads TGCGCCAGCAGCCTTATGCCGACTAGCGGGAGCTACGAGCAGTACTTC.

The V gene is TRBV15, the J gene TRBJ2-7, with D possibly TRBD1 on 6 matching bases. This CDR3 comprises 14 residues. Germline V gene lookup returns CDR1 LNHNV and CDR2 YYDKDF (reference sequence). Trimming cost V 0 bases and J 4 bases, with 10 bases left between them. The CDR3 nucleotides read TGTGCCACCAGCAGAGATACAGGGTCGTACGAGCAGTACTTC. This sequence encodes CATSRDTGSYEQYF.

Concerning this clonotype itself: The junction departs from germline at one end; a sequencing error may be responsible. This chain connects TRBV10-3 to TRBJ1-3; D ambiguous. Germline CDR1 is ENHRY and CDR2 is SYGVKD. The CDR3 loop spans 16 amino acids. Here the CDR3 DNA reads TGTGCCAGCAGTGAAGGATCTTGGCGAAAAGGAAACACCATATATTTT. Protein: CASSEGSWRKGNTIYF.

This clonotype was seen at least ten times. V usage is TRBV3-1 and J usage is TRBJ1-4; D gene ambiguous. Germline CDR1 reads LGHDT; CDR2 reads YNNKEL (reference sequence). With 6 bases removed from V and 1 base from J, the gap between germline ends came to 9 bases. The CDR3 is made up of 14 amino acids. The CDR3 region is CASSRAETNEKLFF. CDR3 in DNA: TGTGCCAGCAGTAGAGCAGAAACTAATGAAAAACTGTTTTTT.

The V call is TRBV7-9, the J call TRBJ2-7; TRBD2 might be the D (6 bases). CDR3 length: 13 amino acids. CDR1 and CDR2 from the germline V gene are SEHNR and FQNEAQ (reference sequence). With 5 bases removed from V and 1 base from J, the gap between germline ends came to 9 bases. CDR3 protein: CASSTGLSYEQYF. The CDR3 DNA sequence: TGTGCCAGCAGCACGGGACTGTCCTACGAGCAGTACTTC.

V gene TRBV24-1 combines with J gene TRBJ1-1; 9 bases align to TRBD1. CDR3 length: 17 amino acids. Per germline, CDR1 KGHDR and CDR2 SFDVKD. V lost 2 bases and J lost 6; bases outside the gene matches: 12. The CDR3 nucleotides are TGTGCCACCAGTGATTCACCGACCGGGACAGGGTTCTCTGAAGCTTTCTTT. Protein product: CATSDSPTGTGFSEAFF.

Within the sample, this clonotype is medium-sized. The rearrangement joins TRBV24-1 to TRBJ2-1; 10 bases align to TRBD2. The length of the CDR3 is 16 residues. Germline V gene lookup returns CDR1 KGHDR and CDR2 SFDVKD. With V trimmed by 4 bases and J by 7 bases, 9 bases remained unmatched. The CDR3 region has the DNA TGTGCCACCAGTGACGCCCTAGCGGGAGTGGGGAATGAGCAGTTCTTC. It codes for CATSDALAGVGNEQFF.

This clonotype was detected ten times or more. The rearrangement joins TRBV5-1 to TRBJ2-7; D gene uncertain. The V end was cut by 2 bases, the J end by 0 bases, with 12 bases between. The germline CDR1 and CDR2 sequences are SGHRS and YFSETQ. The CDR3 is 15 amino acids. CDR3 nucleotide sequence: TGCGCCAGCAGCTTACTGGGCCAAAGCTCCTACGAGCAGTACTTC. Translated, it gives CASSLLGQSSYEQYF.

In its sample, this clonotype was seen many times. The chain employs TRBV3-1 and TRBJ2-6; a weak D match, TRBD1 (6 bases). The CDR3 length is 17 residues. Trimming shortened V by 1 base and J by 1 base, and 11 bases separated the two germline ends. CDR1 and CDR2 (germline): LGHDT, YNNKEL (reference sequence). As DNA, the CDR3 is TGTGCCAGCAGCCAAGGTGGTCAGGGGTCTGGGGCCAACGTCCTGACTTTC. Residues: CASSQGGQGSGANVLTF. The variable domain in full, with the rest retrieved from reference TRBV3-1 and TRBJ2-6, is DTAVSQTPKYLVTQMGNDKSIKCEQNLGHDTMYWYKQDSKKFLKIMFSYNNKELIINETVPNRFSPKSPDKAHLNLHINSLELGDSAVYFCASSQGGQGSGANVLTFGAGSRLTVL.

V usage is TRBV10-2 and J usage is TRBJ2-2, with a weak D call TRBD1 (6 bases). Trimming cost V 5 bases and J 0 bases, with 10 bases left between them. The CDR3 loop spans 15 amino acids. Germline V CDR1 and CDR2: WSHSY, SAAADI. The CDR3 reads CASSTGTPNTGELFF. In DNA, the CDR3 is TGCGCCAGCAGTACCGGGACACCGAACACCGGGGAGCTGTTTTTT.

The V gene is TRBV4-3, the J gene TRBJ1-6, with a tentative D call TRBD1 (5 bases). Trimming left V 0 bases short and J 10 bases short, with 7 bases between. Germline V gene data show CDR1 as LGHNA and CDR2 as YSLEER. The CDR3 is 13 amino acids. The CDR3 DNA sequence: TGCGCCAGCAGCCAAGATCGGGGCTCACCCCTCCACTTT. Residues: CASSQDRGSPLHF.

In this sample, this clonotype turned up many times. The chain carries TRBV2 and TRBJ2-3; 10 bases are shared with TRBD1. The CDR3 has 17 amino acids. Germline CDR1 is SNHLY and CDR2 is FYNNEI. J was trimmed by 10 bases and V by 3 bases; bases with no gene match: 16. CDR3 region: CASSDPFPIDRGHAQYF. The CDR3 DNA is TGTGCCAGCAGTGATCCCTTCCCTATTGACAGGGGGCACGCGCAGTATTTT.

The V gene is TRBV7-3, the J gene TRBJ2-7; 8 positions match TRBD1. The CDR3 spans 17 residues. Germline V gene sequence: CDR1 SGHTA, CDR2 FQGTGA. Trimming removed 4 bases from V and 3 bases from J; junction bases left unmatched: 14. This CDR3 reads CASSSPSSGQGNYEQYF. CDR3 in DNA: TGTGCCAGCAGCTCGCCCAGCTCTGGACAGGGAAACTACGAGCAGTACTTC.

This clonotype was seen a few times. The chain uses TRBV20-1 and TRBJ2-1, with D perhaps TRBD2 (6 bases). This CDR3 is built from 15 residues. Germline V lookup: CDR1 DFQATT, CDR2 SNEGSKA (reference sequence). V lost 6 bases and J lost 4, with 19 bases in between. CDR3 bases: TGCAGTGCCAGTAGTATAGCGGCCGCATACAATGAGCAGTTCTTC. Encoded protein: CSASSIAAAYNEQFF.

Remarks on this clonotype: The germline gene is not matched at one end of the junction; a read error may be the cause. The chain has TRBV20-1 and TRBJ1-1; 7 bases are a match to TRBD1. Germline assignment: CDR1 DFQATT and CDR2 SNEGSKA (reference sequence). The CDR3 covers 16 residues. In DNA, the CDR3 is TGCAGTGCCAGAGGGGGCTCGAGTTATAGAAGGACTGAAGCTTTCTTT. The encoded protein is CSARGGSSYRRTEAFF.